This is a list of T cell receptor beta chains from one sample in a study of beta chain features in type 1 diabetes. Profiling relied on immunoSEQ multiplex PCR, and the TCRdb table lists in-frame clones only, not all of them. The sample has 350,000 to 400,000 clones; more than 13% are singletons. Sample: naive CD4+ T cells from blood. These receptors all stem from a woman aged 18 to 35 in good health. CDR3s include the opening cysteine and the closing phenylalanine or tryptophan. Fields, in order: V gene, J gene, clone size, D gene, CDR3 protein, CDR3 DNA. A D gene is named only where the DNA matches it firmly. Clone size is shown for a subset of rows, as once, few, many or a class of expanded clone.

TRBV7-8	TRBJ2-3	-	TRBD1	CASRDRGPTDTQYF	TGTGCCAGCAGGGACAGGGGGCCCACAGATACGCAGTATTTT
TRBV18	TRBJ1-2	few	-	CASSARDGYTF	TGTGCCAGCTCAGCTAGAGATGGCTACACCTTC
TRBV28	TRBJ1-4	few	-	CASIGVNEKLFF	TGTGCCAGCATAGGAGTTAATGAAAAACTGTTTTTT
TRBV7-9	TRBJ1-2	few	TRBD1	CASSPSEGALLGYTF	TGTGCCAGCAGCCCGTCGGAGGGGGCGCTTTTGGGCTACACCTTC
TRBV29-1	TRBJ1-1	-	TRBD1	CSVGQGSTEAFF	TGCAGCGTTGGACAGGGCTCAACTGAAGCTTTCTTT
TRBV12-5	TRBJ1-2	-	-	CASGVTGGYTF	TGTGCTAGTGGTGTCACAGGTGGCTACACCTTC
TRBV7-9	TRBJ2-1	-	TRBD2	CASSVTRPSGVFYNEQFF	TGTGCCAGCAGTGTTACTCGTCCTAGCGGGGTTTTCTACAATGAGCAGTTCTTC
TRBV5-1	TRBJ1-1	few	TRBD1	CASSLIQGRTEAFF	TGCGCCAGCAGCTTGATACAGGGGCGGACTGAAGCTTTCTTT
TRBV10-2	TRBJ1-1	-	TRBD1	CASIAGTGFTEAFF	TGCGCCAGCATAGCCGGGACAGGGTTCACTGAAGCTTTCTTT
TRBV11-2	TRBJ2-7	few	-	CASSLGGLLSSYEQYF	TGTGCCAGCAGCTTAGGGGGACTCCTTTCCTCCTACGAGCAGTACTTC
TRBV7-8	TRBJ1-5	-	TRBD1	CASSTGTVRSQPQHF	TGTGCCAGCAGCACCGGGACAGTAAGGAGTCAGCCCCAGCATTTT
TRBV4-3	TRBJ1-1	few	-	CASSQDGTGEGTEAFF	TGCGCCAGCAGCCAAGATGGTACGGGGGAGGGGACTGAAGCTTTCTTT
TRBV7-2	TRBJ2-7	-	TRBD2	CASSLTQGTSYEQYF	TGTGCCAGCAGCTTAACTCAGGGGACTAGCTACGAGCAGTACTTC
TRBV28	TRBJ2-3	-	TRBD2	CASSPRTSGTDTQYF	TGTGCCAGCAGTCCCCGGACTAGCGGGACGGATACGCAGTATTTT
TRBV9	TRBJ1-1	few	-	CASSLNTEAFF	TGTGCCAGCAGTTTAAACACTGAAGCTTTCTTT
TRBV19	TRBJ2-7	-	TRBD2	CASSTGLAVAYEQYF	TGTGCCAGTAGTACAGGACTAGCTGTGGCCTACGAGCAGTACTTC
TRBV30	TRBJ1-5	few	-	CAWSQQEEQPQHF	TGTGCCTGGAGTCAACAGGAAGAGCAGCCCCAGCATTTT